Following are 26 T cell receptor beta chains from one sample sequenced in a study of blood T cell repertoires in COVID-19. The method was immunoSEQ multiplex PCR; TCRdb's version includes in-frame clones alone and lacks a portion of them. Among 14,000 to 15,000 clones listed, 86% were seen once. Sequencing used peripheral blood. The receptors were sampled from a human donor in a cohort sampled during active COVID-19.

The chain has TRBV6-5 and TRBJ2-7; 9 bases map to TRBD1. CDR1 and CDR2 (germline): MNHEY, SVGAGI. With V trimmed by 2 bases and J by 6 bases, 5 bases remained unmatched. The CDR3 has 14 amino acids. CDR3 region: CASSYTGGRVEQYF. The CDR3 nucleotides read TGTGCCAGCAGTTACACAGGGGGCAGGGTCGAGCAGTACTTC.

V gene TRBV6-6 combines with J gene TRBJ1-4; D gene ambiguous. V lost 8 bases, J lost 10 bases, and 14 bases lay in between. Germline values: CDR1 MNHNY, CDR2 SVGAGI (reference sequence). The CDR3 contains 12 residues. The CDR3: CASGDLEVKLFF. The DNA for the CDR3 is TGTGCCAGCGGCGACTTAGAGGTAAAACTGTTTTTT.

By sample fraction, this clone is medium-sized. V usage is TRBV18 and J usage is TRBJ1-5; tentatively, D is TRBD1 (5 bases). The germline gives CDR1 KGHSH, CDR2 LQKENI. There are 16 residues in the CDR3. V gave up 6 bases and J gave up 2 bases, with 17 bases separating them. CDR3 sequence (DNA): TGTGCCAGCTCCCTCCAAGGGGTTTTCGGCAATCAGCCCCAGCATTTT. Its translation: CASSLQGVFGNQPQHF. Drawing the rest from reference TRBV18 and TRBJ1-5, the complete variable domain is NAGVMQNPRHLVRRRGQEARLRCSPMKGHSHVYWYRQLPEEGLKFMVYLQKENIIDESGMPKERFSAEFPKEGPSILRIQQVVRGDSAAYFCASSLQGVFGNQPQHFGDGTRLSIL.

This clone was seen only once. V usage is TRBV9 and J usage is TRBJ1-6; no clear D. V was clipped by 0 bases and J by 4 bases, with 8 bases between them. The CDR3 sequence is 15 residues long. The V gene's germline CDR1 is SGDLS and CDR2 YYNGEE. The CDR3 here is CASSVGQRYNSPLHF. DNA for the CDR3: TGTGCCAGCAGCGTAGGGCAGCGGTATAATTCACCCCTCCACTTT.

The CDR3 is CASSQGGRETQYF. CDR3 sequence (DNA): TGTGCCAGCAGCCAGGGGGGAAGAGAGACCCAGTACTTC. J is TRBJ2-5 and V is TRBV7-9; the D gene is possibly TRBD1 (7 bases). The CDR3 is 13 amino acids. Germline V gene lookup returns CDR1 SEHNR and CDR2 FQNEAQ (reference sequence). Deletions cut 5 bases from V and 4 bases from J, with 11 bases between.

The rearrangement links TRBV7-2 to TRBJ1-1; D is possibly TRBD1 (5 bases). Germline lookup yields CDR1 SGHTA and CDR2 FQGNSA. This CDR3 has 14 amino acids. The ends were cut back, 5 bases at V and 4 bases at J, with 14 bases in the middle. CDR3 protein: CASSVYGGGTEAFF. CDR3 bases: TGTGCCAGCAGCGTCTATGGGGGGGGCACTGAAGCTTTCTTT.

The J gene is TRBJ1-4, the V gene TRBV5-4; 9 bases line up with TRBD1. Germline CDR1 reads SGHNT; CDR2 reads YYREEE (reference sequence). CDR3 length: 14 residues. The V gene end was trimmed by 6 bases and the J gene end by 8 bases; junction bases not matched to a gene: 8. Here the CDR3 DNA reads TGTGCCAGCACTCTCACAGGGGGCACCGAAAAACTGTTTTTT. Translation: CASTLTGGTEKLFF.

The chain joins TRBV9 to TRBJ1-6, with TRBD1 as a possible D gene (6 bases). Germline assignment: CDR1 SGDLS and CDR2 YYNGEE. This CDR3 is 16 amino acids long. V was cut by 4 bases and J by 0 bases, with 11 bases left in between. DNA of the CDR3: TGTGCCAGCAGCCCAGGACAGCACTCCTATAATTCACCCCTCCACTTT. It codes for CASSPGQHSYNSPLHF.

The rearrangement links TRBV12-3 or TRBV12-4 to TRBJ1-2, with D possibly TRBD1 on 5 matching bases. V was shortened by 3 bases and J by 4 bases, with 9 bases between the two germline ends. The CDR3 spans 13 residues. The CDR3 is CASSFDSFYGYTF. The CDR3 region has the DNA TGTGCCAGCAGTTTCGACAGCTTCTATGGCTACACCTTC.

The chain recombines TRBV6-5 with TRBJ1-1; the D gene is possibly TRBD1 (5 bases). Germline CDR1 is MNHEY and CDR2 is SVGAGI. The CDR3 consists of 14 residues. Deletions cut 3 bases from V and 3 bases from J, with 11 bases between. The CDR3 nucleotides are TGTGCCAGCAGTTATGATCCAGGGCACACTGAAGCTTTCTTT. Its protein product is CASSYDPGHTEAFF.

In regard to this clone: Other nucleotide sequences in the sample specify the same CDR3. V and J are TRBV6-5 and TRBJ1-5; D unclear. The V gene lost 6 bases and the J gene lost 0 bases, with 6 bases spanning the gap. Germline CDR1 is MNHEY and CDR2 is SVGAGI. There are 13 residues in the CDR3. CDR3 DNA sequence: TGTGCCAGCAGACGGAGTAGCAATCAGCCCCAGCATTTT. Translated: CASRRSSNQPQHF.

For this clone: Additional DNA sequences in this sample encode the identical CDR3. The V gene is TRBV5-1, the J gene TRBJ2-5, with TRBD2 as a possible D gene (6 bases). Per the germline V gene, CDR1 is SGHRS and CDR2 is YFSETQ. The CDR3 is made up of 14 amino acids. Trimming pared 4 bases from V and 5 bases from J, leaving 15 bases between. This CDR3 is CASSLVGAGETQYF. CDR3 bases: TGCGCCAGCAGCCTGGTAGGCGCGGGGGAGACCCAGTACTTC.

The CDR3 region is CATSRDGADYGYTF. The DNA for the CDR3 is TGTGCCACCAGCAGAGATGGGGCTGACTATGGCTACACCTTC. V and J are TRBV15 and TRBJ1-2; possible D gene TRBD1, 5 bases. Trimming left V 0 bases short and J 3 bases short, with 8 bases between. Germline CDR1 reads LNHNV; CDR2 reads YYDKDF (reference sequence). CDR3 length: 14 residues.

The chain couples TRBV4-1 to TRBJ2-3; TRBD1 matches 9 bases. The CDR3 is 16 amino acids. CDR1 is MGHRA, CDR2 YSYEKL, per germline. Trimming took 2 bases from V and 5 from J; bases not matched to a gene: 8. The CDR3 bases are TGCGCCAGCAGCCAACCGTACAGGGGGCGCGGAGATACGCAGTATTTT. Translated, it gives CASSQPYRGRGDTQYF.

This clone is deemed large (0.1 to 1%). CDR3 nucleotides: TGTGCCAGCAGCGTCGGGCGGAGGGGCTTCTCTGGAAACACCATATATTTT. Amino acids: CASSVGRRGFSGNTIYF. The J gene is TRBJ1-3, the V gene TRBV9, with D possibly TRBD1 on 5 matching bases. In germline, CDR1 is SGDLS, CDR2 YYNGEE. This CDR3 is 17 amino acids long. V was trimmed by 2 bases and J by 0 bases, leaving 15 bases between them.

The chain is built from TRBV4-3 and TRBJ1-2, with TRBD1 matching over 7 bases. Trimming removed 0 bases from V and 5 bases from J; junction bases left unmatched: 6. This CDR3 is 15 amino acids long. Germline-derived CDR1 and CDR2 are LGHNA and YSLEER. The DNA of the CDR3 is TGCGCCAGCAGCCAAGATGCGGGACAGCAGTATGGCTACACCTTC. It specifies CASSQDAGQQYGYTF.

The V and J genes are TRBV6-5 and TRBJ1-5, with D perhaps TRBD1 (5 bases). This CDR3 contains 14 residues. Between the trimmed V and J ends, which lost 6 bases and 7 bases, there was a span of 16 bases. In germline, CDR1 is MNHEY, CDR2 SVGAGI. CDR3 bases: TGTGCCAGCAGCAATGGGGCCGCGCGGCAGCCCCAGCATTTT. Its protein product is CASSNGAARQPQHF.

The chain carries TRBV18 and TRBJ1-4; D possibly corresponds to TRBD1 (6 bases). The V gene lost 6 bases and the J gene lost 3 bases, with 14 bases spanning the gap. Looked up from germline, CDR1 is KGHSH and CDR2 is LQKENI. The CDR3 length is 15 residues. For the CDR3, the DNA is TGTGCCAGCTCCCAATCAGGGGCAGCTAATGAAAAACTGTTTTTT. This encodes CASSQSGAANEKLFF.

The chain uses TRBV27 and TRBJ1-2, with 7 bases aligning to TRBD1. The CDR3 length is 13 residues. V shed 1 base and J 6 bases; nucleotides not matched to a gene: 2. From germline, CDR1 is MNHEY and CDR2 SMNVEV (reference sequence). This CDR3 is CASSLFGTDGYTF. Here the CDR3 DNA reads TGTGCCAGCAGTTTATTTGGGACAGATGGCTACACCTTC.

The rearrangement joins TRBV24-1 to TRBJ1-5, with D maybe TRBD1 (6 bases). Between the trimmed V and J ends, which lost 2 bases and 2 bases, there was a span of 9 bases. Germline CDR1 is KGHDR and CDR2 is SFDVKD. This CDR3 region has 15 residues. The CDR3 bases are TGTGCCACCAGTGATTCAAGACAGGGCAATCAGCCCCAGCATTTT. Translation gives CATSDSRQGNQPQHF.

This sequence joins TRBV7-2 and TRBJ2-1; 8 nucleotides match TRBD2. V trimming: 3 bases; J trimming: 5 bases; junction bases outside the gene matches: 9. CDR1 SGHTA and CDR2 FQGNSA come from the germline V gene. The CDR3 is 16 amino acids. Here the CDR3 reads CASSFSSRGADNEQFF. DNA for the CDR3: TGTGCCAGCAGCTTCAGCTCGCGGGGGGCGGACAATGAGCAGTTCTTC.

The chain joins TRBV9 to TRBJ2-3, with D possibly being TRBD2 (6 bases). V lost 2 bases, J lost 2 bases, and 12 bases lay in between. Germline assignment: CDR1 SGDLS and CDR2 YYNGEE. This CDR3 is built from 15 residues. CDR3 residues: CASSVSGLFTDTQYF. The CDR3 region has the DNA TGTGCCAGCAGCGTTAGTGGACTATTCACAGATACGCAGTATTTT.

The V call is TRBV2, the J call TRBJ2-3; 11 bases line up with TRBD2. The CDR3 runs to 15 residues. Trimming cost V 5 bases and J 3 bases; bases outside gene matches: 4. CDR1 and CDR2 (germline): SNHLY, FYNNEI. The CDR3 loop is CASSTLAGGTDTQYF. The CDR3 DNA follows: TGTGCCAGCAGTACTTTAGCGGGGGGGACAGATACGCAGTATTTT.

This clone is medium-sized by share. The V gene is TRBV3-1 (or the pseudogene TRBV3-2), the J gene TRBJ2-5; a weak D match, TRBD1 (6 bases). The germline V gene has CDR1 LGHDT and CDR2 YNNKEL (reference sequence). The CDR3 has 14 residues. The V and J ends lost 7 bases and 2 bases respectively, with 14 bases between them. The chain's CDR3 is CASKGDPWQETQYF. Written as DNA, the CDR3 is TGTGCCAGCAAGGGGGACCCGTGGCAAGAGACCCAGTACTTC.

The rearrangement links TRBV6-1 to TRBJ1-2; no clear D gene. CDR1 is MNHNS, CDR2 SASEGT, per germline. The CDR3 has 11 amino acids. The germline V and J ends were trimmed by 5 bases and 6 bases, with 7 bases remaining between them. CDR3 nucleotides: TGTGCCAGCAGTTCTTGGCATGGCTACACCTTC. Translating gives CASSSWHGYTF.

This rearrangement joins TRBV5-4 to TRBJ2-1, with D unresolved. The germline V gene has CDR1 SGHNT and CDR2 YYREEE (reference sequence). V lost 3 bases, J lost 6 bases, and 10 bases lay in between. This CDR3 spans 13 amino acids. CDR3 region: CASSSAPGNEQFF. CDR3 nucleotides: TGTGCCAGCAGCTCCGCCCCCGGCAATGAGCAGTTCTTC.